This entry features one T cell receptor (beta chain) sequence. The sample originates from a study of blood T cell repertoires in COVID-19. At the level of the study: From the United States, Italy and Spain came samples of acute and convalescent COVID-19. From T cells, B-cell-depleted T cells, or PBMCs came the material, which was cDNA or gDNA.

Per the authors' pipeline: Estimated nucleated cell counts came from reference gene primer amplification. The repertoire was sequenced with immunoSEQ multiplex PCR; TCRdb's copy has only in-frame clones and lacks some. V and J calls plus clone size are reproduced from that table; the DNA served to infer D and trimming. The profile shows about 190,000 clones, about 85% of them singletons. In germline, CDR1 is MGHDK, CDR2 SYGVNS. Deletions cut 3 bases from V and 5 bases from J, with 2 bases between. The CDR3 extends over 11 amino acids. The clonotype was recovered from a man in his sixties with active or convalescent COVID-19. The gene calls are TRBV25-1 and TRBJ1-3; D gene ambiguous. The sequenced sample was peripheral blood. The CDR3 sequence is CASSDRNTIYF. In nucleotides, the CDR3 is TGTGCCAGCAGTGATAGAAACACCATATATTTT.